This T cell receptor beta chain was recorded in a study of cytomegalovirus exposure and HLA in healthy donors. Across the whole study: Samples from HLA-typed donors yielded 65 million to 90 million unique TCRs in an early data release.

It was with 60 Vbeta and 13 Jbeta primers that the PCR ran. This table comes from immunoSEQ multiplex PCR, and its TCRdb copy is limited to in-frame clones, with some not included. In the table there are some 220,000 clones, about 88% of which are singletons. Whole-study findings and limits: A list of 150 or so TCR beta chains associated with cytomegalovirus was given. With further analysis later on, most CMV-associated TCR beta chains appeared HLA-restricted.

Of note for this clone: Its antigen is undetermined.

This CDR3 has 15 amino acids. The V and J ends lost 0 bases and 5 bases, in that order; junction bases with no gene match: 1. From germline, CDR1 is SGHRS and CDR2 YFSETQ. Sequencing was performed on PBMCs. The origin of this receptor is a girl aged 2 to 10 in good health and CMV-seronegative. J is TRBJ2-5 and V is TRBV5-1; TRBD2 agrees at 13 bases. Here the CDR3 DNA reads TGCGCCAGCAGCTTGGGGGGACTAGCGGGGGAGACCCAGTACTTC. Protein: CASSLGGLAGETQYF. The complete variable domain, with remaining parts taken from reference TRBV5-1 and TRBJ2-5, reads KAGVTQTPRYLIKTRGQQVTLSCSPISGHRSVSWYQQTPGQGLQFLFEYFSETQRNKGNFPGRFSGRQFSNSRSEMNVSTLELGDSALYLCASSLGGLAGETQYFGPGTRLLVL.